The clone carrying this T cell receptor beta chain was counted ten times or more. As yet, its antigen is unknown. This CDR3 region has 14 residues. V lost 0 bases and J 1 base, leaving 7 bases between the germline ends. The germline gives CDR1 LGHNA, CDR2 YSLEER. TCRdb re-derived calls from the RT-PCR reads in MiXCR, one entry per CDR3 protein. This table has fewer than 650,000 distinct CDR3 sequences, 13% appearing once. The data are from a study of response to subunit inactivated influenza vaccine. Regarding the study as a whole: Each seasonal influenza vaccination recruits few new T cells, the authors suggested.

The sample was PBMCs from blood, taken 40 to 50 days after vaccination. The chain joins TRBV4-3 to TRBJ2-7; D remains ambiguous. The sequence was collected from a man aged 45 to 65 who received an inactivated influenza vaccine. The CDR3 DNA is TGCGCCAGCAGCCAAGATCGGCAGTCCTACGAGCAGTACTTC. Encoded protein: CASSQDRQSYEQYF.